This T cell receptor (beta chain) was recovered during a study of CD4 T cells in relation to SARS-CoV-2 and coronaviruses. Deep TCR-beta sequencing used DNA from uncultured naive and memory CD4+ T cells. Profiling relied on immunoSEQ multiplex PCR, and the TCRdb table lists in-frame clones only, not all of them. The sample gives some 64,000 clones, about 94% of which show up once; over 0.11% is in the top ten. Unexposed donor CD4+ T cells date from 2011-2018, before the COVID-19 pandemic. The V and J ends lost 6 bases and 2 bases respectively, with 11 bases between them. The CDR3 spans 13 residues. Germline V gene lookup returns CDR1 MNHEY and CDR2 SVGAGI.

The receptor's source is a human donor in good health. V is TRBV6-5 and J is TRBJ2-7; possible D gene TRBD2, 5 bases. Sequenced material: naive CD4+ T cells from PBMCs. Subset reported: naive CD4+ T cells isolated by negative enrichment. CDR3 loop: CASRRETTYEQYF. The CDR3 region has the DNA TGTGCCAGCAGAAGGGAGACGACCTACGAGCAGTACTTC.